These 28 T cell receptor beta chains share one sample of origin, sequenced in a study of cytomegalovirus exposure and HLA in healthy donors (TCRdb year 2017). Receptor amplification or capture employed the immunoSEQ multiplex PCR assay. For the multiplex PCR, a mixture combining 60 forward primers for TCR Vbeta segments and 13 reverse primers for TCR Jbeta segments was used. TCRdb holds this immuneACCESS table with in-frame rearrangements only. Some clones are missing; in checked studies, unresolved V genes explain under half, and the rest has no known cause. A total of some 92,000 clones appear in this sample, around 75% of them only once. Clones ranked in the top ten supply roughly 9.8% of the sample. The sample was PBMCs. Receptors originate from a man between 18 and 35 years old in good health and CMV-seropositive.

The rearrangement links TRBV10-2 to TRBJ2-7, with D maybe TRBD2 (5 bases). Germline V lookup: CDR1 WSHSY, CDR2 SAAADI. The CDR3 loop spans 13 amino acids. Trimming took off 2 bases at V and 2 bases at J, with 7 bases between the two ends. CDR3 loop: CASSETRAYEQYF. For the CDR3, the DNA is TGCGCCAGCAGTGAGACGAGGGCCTACGAGCAGTACTTC.

The CDR3 sequence is CAISERSQNRVGYEQYF. Written as DNA, the CDR3 is TGTGCCATCAGTGAGCGGTCCCAAAACAGGGTGGGTTACGAGCAGTACTTC. The chain couples TRBV10-3 to TRBJ2-7; weak D call: TRBD1 (6 bases). Trimming shortened V by 2 bases and J by 4 bases, and 21 bases separated the two germline ends. This CDR3 has 17 amino acids. Per the germline V gene, CDR1 is ENHRY and CDR2 is SYGVKD.

DNA of the CDR3: TGCGCCAGCAGCTTGGCCGAGTCCAGAGGCGAGCAGTACTTC. This translates into CASSLAESRGEQYF. The gene calls are TRBV5-1 and TRBJ2-7; D unclear. The CDR3 runs to 14 residues. Germline V lookup: CDR1 SGHRS, CDR2 YFSETQ. Trimming cost V 0 bases and J 6 bases, with 13 bases left between them.

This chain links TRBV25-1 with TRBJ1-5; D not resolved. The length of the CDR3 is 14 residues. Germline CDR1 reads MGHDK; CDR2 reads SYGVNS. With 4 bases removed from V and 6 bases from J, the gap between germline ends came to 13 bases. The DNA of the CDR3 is TGTGCCAGCAGTGGGGTGGAGGGAGTTCAGCCCCAGCATTTT. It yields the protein CASSGVEGVQPQHF.

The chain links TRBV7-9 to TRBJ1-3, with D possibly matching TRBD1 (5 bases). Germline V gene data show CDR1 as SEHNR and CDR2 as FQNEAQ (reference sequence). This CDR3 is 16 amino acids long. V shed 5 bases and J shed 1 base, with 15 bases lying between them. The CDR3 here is CASSTNQGESGNTIYF. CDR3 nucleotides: TGTGCCAGCAGCACTAATCAAGGGGAATCTGGAAACACCATATATTTT.

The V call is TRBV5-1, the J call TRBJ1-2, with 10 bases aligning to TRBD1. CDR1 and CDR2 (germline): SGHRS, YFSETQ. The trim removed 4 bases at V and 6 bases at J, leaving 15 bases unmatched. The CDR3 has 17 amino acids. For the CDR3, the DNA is TGCGCCAGCAGCCAAAGGACAGGGGGTTCAAGATCCCATGGCTACACCTTC. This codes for CASSQRTGGSRSHGYTF.

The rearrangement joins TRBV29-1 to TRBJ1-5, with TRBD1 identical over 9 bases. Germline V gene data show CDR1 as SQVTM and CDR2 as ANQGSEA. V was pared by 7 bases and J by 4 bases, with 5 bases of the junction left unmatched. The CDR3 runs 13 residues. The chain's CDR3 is CSALTGGNQPQHF. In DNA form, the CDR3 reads TGCAGCGCCTTGACAGGGGGAAATCAGCCCCAGCATTTT.

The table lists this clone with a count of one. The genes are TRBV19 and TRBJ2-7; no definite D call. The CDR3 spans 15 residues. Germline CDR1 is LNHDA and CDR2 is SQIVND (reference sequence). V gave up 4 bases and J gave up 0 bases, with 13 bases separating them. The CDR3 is CASSKEKLGSYEQYF. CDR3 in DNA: TGTGCCAGTAGTAAAGAGAAACTCGGCTCCTACGAGCAGTACTTC.

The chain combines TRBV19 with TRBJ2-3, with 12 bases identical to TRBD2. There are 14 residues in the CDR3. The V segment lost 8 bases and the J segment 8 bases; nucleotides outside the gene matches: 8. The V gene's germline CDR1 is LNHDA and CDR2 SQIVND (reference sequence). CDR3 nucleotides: TGTGCCAGTTGCCCTAGCGGGGGGGCTGGTACGCAGTATTTT. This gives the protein CASCPSGGAGTQYF.

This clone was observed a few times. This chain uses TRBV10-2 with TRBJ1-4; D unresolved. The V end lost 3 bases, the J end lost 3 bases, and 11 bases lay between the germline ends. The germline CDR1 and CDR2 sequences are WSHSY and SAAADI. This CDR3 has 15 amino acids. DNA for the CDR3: TGCGCCAGCAGTGATATCATGCGAGCTAATGAAAAACTGTTTTTT. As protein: CASSDIMRANEKLFF.

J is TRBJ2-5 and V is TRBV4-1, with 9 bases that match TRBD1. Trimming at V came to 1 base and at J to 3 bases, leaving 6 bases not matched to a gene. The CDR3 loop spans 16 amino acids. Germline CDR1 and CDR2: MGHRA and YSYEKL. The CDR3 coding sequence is TGCGCCAGCAGCCAAGCGCGGACAGGGGTGGAAGAGACCCAGTACTTC. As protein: CASSQARTGVEETQYF.

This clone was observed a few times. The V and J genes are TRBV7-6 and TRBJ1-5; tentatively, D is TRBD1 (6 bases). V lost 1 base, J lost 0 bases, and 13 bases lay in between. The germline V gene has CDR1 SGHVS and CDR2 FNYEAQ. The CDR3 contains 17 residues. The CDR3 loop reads CASSLGQGPVSNQPQHF. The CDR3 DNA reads TGTGCCAGCAGCTTAGGGCAGGGGCCGGTTAGCAATCAGCCCCAGCATTTT.

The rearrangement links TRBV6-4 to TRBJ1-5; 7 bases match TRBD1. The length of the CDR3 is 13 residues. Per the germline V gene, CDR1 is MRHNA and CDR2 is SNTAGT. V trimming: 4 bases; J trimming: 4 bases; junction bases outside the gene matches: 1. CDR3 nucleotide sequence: TGTGCCAGCAGTGGGGACAGTAATCAGCCCCAGCATTTT. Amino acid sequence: CASSGDSNQPQHF.

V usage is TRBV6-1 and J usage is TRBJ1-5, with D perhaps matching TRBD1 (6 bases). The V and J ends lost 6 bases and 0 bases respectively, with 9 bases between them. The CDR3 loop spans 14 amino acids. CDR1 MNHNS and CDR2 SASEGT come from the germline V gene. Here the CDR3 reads CASRRTDSNQPQHF. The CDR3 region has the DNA TGTGCCAGCAGGAGGACAGATAGCAATCAGCCCCAGCATTTT.

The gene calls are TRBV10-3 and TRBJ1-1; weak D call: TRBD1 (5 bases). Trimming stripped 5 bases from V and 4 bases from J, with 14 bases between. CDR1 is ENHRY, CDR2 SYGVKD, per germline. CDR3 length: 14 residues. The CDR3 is CAISHSGSSTEAFF. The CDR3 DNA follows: TGTGCCATCAGTCACTCAGGGTCTAGCACTGAAGCTTTCTTT.

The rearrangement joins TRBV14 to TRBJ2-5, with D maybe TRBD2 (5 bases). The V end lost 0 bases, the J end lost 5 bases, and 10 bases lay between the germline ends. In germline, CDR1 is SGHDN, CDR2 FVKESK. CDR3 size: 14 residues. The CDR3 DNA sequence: TGTGCCAGCAGCCAAGACGGGAAAAGGGAGACCCAGTACTTC. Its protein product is CASSQDGKRETQYF.

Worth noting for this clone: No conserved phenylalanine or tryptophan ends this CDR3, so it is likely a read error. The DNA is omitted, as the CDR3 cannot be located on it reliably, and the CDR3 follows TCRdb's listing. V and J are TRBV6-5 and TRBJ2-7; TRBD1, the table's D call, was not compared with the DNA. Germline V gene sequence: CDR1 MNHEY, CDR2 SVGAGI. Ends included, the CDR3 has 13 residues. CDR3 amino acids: CASRLLHGTAGDS.

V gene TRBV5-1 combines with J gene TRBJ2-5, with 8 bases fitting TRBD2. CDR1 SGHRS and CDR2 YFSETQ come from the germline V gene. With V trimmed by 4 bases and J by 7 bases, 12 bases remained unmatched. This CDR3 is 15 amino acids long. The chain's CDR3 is CASSLQSAGGGTQYF. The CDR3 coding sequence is TGCGCCAGCAGCCTCCAAAGTGCGGGGGGCGGGACCCAGTACTTC.

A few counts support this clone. In DNA form, the CDR3 reads TGTGCCAGCAGCTTTCAAATCGGGGAGCTGTTTTTT. Its protein product is CASSFQIGELFF. V usage is TRBV7-9 and J usage is TRBJ2-2; no clear D. Trimming cost V 3 bases and J 7 bases, with 6 bases left between them. CDR3 size: 12 residues. CDR1 and CDR2 from the germline V gene are SEHNR and FQNEAQ (reference sequence).

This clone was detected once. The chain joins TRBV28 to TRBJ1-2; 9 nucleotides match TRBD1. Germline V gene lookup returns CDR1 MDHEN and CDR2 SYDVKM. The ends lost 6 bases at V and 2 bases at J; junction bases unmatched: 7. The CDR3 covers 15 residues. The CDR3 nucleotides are TGTGCCAGCAGGACCACAGGGGGCCGGAACTATGGCTACACCTTC. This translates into CASRTTGGRNYGYTF.

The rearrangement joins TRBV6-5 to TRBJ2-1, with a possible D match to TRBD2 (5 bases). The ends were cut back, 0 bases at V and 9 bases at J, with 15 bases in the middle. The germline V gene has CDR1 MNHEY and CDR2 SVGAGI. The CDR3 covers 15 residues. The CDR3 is CASSYSVLALGEQFF. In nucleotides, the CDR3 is TGTGCCAGCAGTTACTCCGTGCTAGCACTGGGTGAGCAGTTCTTC.

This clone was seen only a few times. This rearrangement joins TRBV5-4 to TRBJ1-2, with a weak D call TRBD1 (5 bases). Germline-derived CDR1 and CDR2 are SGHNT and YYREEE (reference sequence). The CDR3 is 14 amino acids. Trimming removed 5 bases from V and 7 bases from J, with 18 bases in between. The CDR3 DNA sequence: TGTGCCAGCAGGGAAGACAGCTATCTACGTGGCTACACCTTC. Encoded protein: CASREDSYLRGYTF. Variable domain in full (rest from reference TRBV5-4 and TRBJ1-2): ETGVTQSPTHLIKTRGQQVTLRCSSQSGHNTVSWYQQALGQGPQFIFQYYREEENGRGNFPPRFSGLQFPNYSSELNVNALELDDSALYLCASREDSYLRGYTFGSGTRLTVV.

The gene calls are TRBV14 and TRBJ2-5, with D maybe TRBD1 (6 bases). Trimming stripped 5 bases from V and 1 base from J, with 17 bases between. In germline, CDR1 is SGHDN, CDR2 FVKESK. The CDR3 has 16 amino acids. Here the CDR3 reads CASSYRIGTPQETQYF. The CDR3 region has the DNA TGTGCCAGCAGCTATAGAATCGGGACACCCCAAGAGACCCAGTACTTC.

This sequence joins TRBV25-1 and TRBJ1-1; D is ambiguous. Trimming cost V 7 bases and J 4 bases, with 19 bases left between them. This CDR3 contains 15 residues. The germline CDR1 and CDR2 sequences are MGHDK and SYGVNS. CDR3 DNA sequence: TGTGCCAGCAACGTACCCGGCCCCGGGTGCACTGAAGCTTTCTTT. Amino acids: CASNVPGPGCTEAFF. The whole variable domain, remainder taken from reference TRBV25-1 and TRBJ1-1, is EADIYQTPRYLVIGTGKKITLECSQTMGHDKMYWYQQDPGMELHLIHYSYGVNSTEKGDLSSESTVSRIRTEHFPLTLESARPSHTSQYLCASNVPGPGCTEAFFGQGTRLTVV.

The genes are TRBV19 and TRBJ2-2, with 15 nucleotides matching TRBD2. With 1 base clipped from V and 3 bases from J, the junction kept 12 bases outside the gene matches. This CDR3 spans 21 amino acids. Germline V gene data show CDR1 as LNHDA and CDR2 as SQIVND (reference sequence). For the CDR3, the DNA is TGTGCCAGTAGTATAGTGTTACCGGGACTAGCGGGGGGTTTCGACACCGGGGAGCTGTTTTTT. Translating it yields CASSIVLPGLAGGFDTGELFF.

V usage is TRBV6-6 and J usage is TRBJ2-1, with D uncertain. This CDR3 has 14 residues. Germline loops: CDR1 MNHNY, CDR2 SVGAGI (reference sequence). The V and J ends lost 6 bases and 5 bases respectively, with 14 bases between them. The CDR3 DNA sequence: TGTGCCAGCAGACGAATCCGAGGAGACAATGAGCAGTTCTTC. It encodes CASRRIRGDNEQFF.

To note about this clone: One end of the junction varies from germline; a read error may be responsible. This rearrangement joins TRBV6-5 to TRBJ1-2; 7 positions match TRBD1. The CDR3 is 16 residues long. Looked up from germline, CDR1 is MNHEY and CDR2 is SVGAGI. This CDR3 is CASSHSPSTGNYGYTF. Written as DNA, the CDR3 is TGTGCCAGCAGTCACTCGCCGTCGACAGGGAACTATGGCTACACCTTC.

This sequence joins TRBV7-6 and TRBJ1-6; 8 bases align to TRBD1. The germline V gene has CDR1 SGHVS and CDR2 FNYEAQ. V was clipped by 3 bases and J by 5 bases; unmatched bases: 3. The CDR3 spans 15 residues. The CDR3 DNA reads TGTGCCAGCAGCTTTGCGACAGGGGATAATTCACCCCTCCACTTT. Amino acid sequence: CASSFATGDNSPLHF.